This TCR beta chain was identified in a study of metastatic and nonmetastatic thyroid tumors. As for the study in general: For malignant and benign thyroid patients, tumor or nodule tissue and blood were the sources whose repertoires were compared. Study-wide points: Reported TCR beta diversity, measured in blood and tumor, was significantly higher for malignant thyroid tumors than for benign nodules.

Original data processing: A classifier of distant metastasis in papillary thyroid cancer was built from CDR3 differences (across clinicopathological groups). MiXCR re-clonotyped the PCR reads for TCRdb. The V and J calls were determined by TCRdb, not by the authors. The sample holds around 22,000 clones, around 20% seen once. This CDR3 spans 13 amino acids. In germline, CDR1 is DFQATT, CDR2 SNEGSKA (reference sequence). With 3 bases removed from V and 2 bases from J, the gap between germline ends came to 11 bases. Thyroid surgery had not been preceded by any treatment in any patient. This clone was detected ten times or more. What it binds is unknown.

This chain connects TRBV20-1 to TRBJ2-7; D is possibly TRBD2 (6 bases). The sequence was collected from a male donor with papillary thyroid cancer or a benign thyroid nodule (not recorded which). Some clones in this sample may be carry-over from other donors' samples. The source material was blood. For the CDR3, the DNA is TGCAGTGCTAGTGGGGCGGGAACCTACGAGCAGTACTTC. This gives the protein CSASGAGTYEQYF.